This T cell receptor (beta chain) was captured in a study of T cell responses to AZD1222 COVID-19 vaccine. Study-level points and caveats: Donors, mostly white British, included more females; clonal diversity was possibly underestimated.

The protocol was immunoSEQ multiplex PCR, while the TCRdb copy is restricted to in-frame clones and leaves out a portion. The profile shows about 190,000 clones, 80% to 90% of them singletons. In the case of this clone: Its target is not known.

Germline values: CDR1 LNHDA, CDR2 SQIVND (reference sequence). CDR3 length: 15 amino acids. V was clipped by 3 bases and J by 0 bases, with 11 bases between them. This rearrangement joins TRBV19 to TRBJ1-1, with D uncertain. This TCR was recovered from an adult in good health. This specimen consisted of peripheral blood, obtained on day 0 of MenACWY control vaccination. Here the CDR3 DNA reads TGTGCCAGTAGTATTTTCGGCGGGGTGAACACTGAAGCTTTCTTT. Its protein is CASSIFGGVNTEAFF.